There are a few counts of the clone carrying this T cell receptor beta chain. The sample is drawn from a study of blood T cell repertoires in COVID-19. How the authors handled the data: Scientists estimated how many nucleated cells there were by amplifying reference gene primers. Sequencing used immunoSEQ multiplex PCR; TCRdb keeps in-frame clones, though not all of them. Clone size and the V and J calls come from that table; the DNA yielded D and trimming. The sample comprises 71,000 or so clones, just under 85% of which are singletons, and under 30% rests with the top ten. The CDR3 runs to 15 residues. The germline V and J ends were trimmed by 0 bases and 2 bases, with 10 bases remaining between them. Germline lookup yields CDR1 PRHDT and CDR2 FYEKMQ (reference sequence).

The receptor was isolated from a man between 65 and 85 years old with acute or convalescent COVID-19. This chain uses TRBV13 with TRBJ1-1; D unclear. The material sequenced was peripheral blood. CDR3 nucleotides: TGTGCCAGCAGCTTAGGCCGGAGACTTAACACTGAAGCTTTCTTT. Translating gives CASSLGRRLNTEAFF.